These 19 T cell receptor beta chains were all obtained from the same sample, sequenced in a study of shared clonotypes between healthy human individuals. Some clones are missing from TCRdb's copy, which holds only in-frame ones; the method was immunoSEQ multiplex PCR. The data show about 580,000 clones, 95% to 98% seen once. Selected positively for CCR7 and CD45RO-negative, naive CD8 cells excluded terminally differentiated effector memory CD45RA+ cells. Input material: naive CD8+ T cells sorted from blood. Receptor source: a man aged 25-40 years in good health.

Comments on this clone: Other DNA variants within this sample encode the same CDR3. V usage is TRBV7-9 and J usage is TRBJ2-7; D uncertain. Germline-derived CDR1 and CDR2 are SEHNR and FQNEAQ (reference sequence). This CDR3 has 13 residues. Trimming removed 1 base at V and 1 base at J, with 5 bases between. DNA for the CDR3: TGTGCCAGCAGCTTAGGACGTTCCTACGAGCAGTACTTC. This translates into CASSLGRSYEQYF. Complete variable domain (other parts from reference TRBV7-9 and TRBJ2-7): DTGVSQNPRHKITKRGQNVTFRCDPISEHNRLYWYRQTLGQGPEFLTYFQNEAQLEKSRLLSDRFSAERPKGSFSTLEIQRTEQGDSAMYLCASSLGRSYEQYFGPGTRLTVT.

This rearrangement joins TRBV14 to TRBJ1-2, with no clear D. The germline CDR1 and CDR2 sequences are SGHDN and FVKESK. V shed 4 bases and J shed 11 bases, with 2 bases lying between them. This CDR3 comprises 8 residues. DNA of the CDR3: TGTGCCAGCAGCCCATACACCTTC. It specifies CASSPYTF.

The chain carries TRBV28 and TRBJ2-7; TRBD1 aligns across 7 bases. This CDR3 contains 16 residues. The V segment lost 5 bases and the J segment 4 bases; nucleotides outside the gene matches: 14. Germline V gene sequence: CDR1 MDHEN, CDR2 SYDVKM. CDR3 region: CASSPLGKGGGYEQYF. The CDR3 coding sequence is TGTGCCAGCAGTCCCCTGGGGAAAGGGGGCGGTTACGAGCAGTACTTC.

The V and J genes are TRBV5-1 and TRBJ1-3; 10 bases line up with TRBD1. Germline assignment: CDR1 SGHRS and CDR2 YFSETQ. Trimming cost V 4 bases and J 4 bases; bases outside gene matches: 8. The CDR3 totals 16 residues. The CDR3 DNA follows: TGCGCCAGCAGCCATGGGACAGGGGAAGACGGAAACACCATATATTTT. It translates to CASSHGTGEDGNTIYF.

The V gene is TRBV11-2, the J gene TRBJ2-7; 11 positions agree with TRBD1. Per the germline V gene, CDR1 is SGHAT and CDR2 is FQNNGV. Losses at the gene ends were 1 base for V and 2 bases for J; bases not matched to a gene: 7. The CDR3 has 17 amino acids. The CDR3 DNA follows: TGTGCCAGCAGCTTAGTTTGGGACAGGGGGTCTGCCTACGAGCAGTACTTC. This encodes CASSLVWDRGSAYEQYF.

Note on this clone: Other nucleotide sequences from this sample produce the same CDR3. The gene calls are TRBV7-9 and TRBJ1-2; D is unclear. The CDR3 is 12 amino acids. Germline V gene sequence: CDR1 SEHNR, CDR2 FQNEAQ (reference sequence). Trimming removed 1 base from V and 6 bases from J, with 6 bases in between. In nucleotides, the CDR3 is TGTGCCAGCAGCTTAGATAGGGATGGCTACACCTTC. This codes for CASSLDRDGYTF.

This chain links TRBV27 with TRBJ2-1; 8 nucleotides line up with TRBD2. The V and J ends lost 4 bases and 5 bases, in that order; junction bases with no gene match: 7. The CDR3 extends over 15 amino acids. The germline V gene encodes CDR1 MNHEY and CDR2 SMNVEV (reference sequence). The CDR3 protein is CASSSLELADNEQFF. As DNA, the CDR3 is TGTGCCAGCAGTTCCCTCGAACTAGCGGACAATGAGCAGTTCTTC.

This clone was seen once. The chain recombines TRBV5-5 with TRBJ1-5; D may be TRBD1 (6 bases). The CDR3 runs to 14 residues. Germline CDR1 SGHKS, CDR2 YYEKEE (reference sequence). V was pared by 4 bases and J by 3 bases, with 11 bases between. Written as DNA, the CDR3 is TGTGCCAGCAGCCTAGGGGGTCTCAATCAGCCCCAGCATTTT. Its translation is CASSLGGLNQPQHF.

V and J are TRBV29-1 and TRBJ2-1, with D perhaps matching TRBD1 or TRBD2 (5 bases each). From germline, CDR1 is SQVTM and CDR2 ANQGSEA. The CDR3 runs 14 residues. V lost 7 bases and J 1 base, leaving 14 bases between the germline ends. The CDR3 spells CSALGAESYNEQFF. CDR3 bases: TGCAGCGCTCTCGGGGCTGAGTCCTACAATGAGCAGTTCTTC.

Only one count was recorded for this clone. V is TRBV7-9 and J is TRBJ1-1; D might be TRBD1 (5 bases). Trimming shortened V by 1 base and J by 0 bases, and 15 bases separated the two germline ends. There are 17 residues in the CDR3. Germline-derived CDR1 and CDR2 are SEHNR and FQNEAQ (reference sequence). The CDR3 reads CASSLGILGPMNTEAFF. CDR3 nucleotide sequence: TGTGCCAGCAGCTTAGGAATCTTGGGGCCCATGAACACTGAAGCTTTCTTT.

The chain recombines TRBV7-9 with TRBJ1-2; the D is unclear. This CDR3 has 15 residues. The ends were cut back, 2 bases at V and 0 bases at J, with 10 bases in the middle. Germline CDR1 SEHNR, CDR2 FQNEAQ (reference sequence). In DNA form, the CDR3 reads TGTGCCAGCAGCTTATCTACAGTAGCTAACTATGGCTACACCTTC. Translation gives CASSLSTVANYGYTF.

This rearrangement joins TRBV7-2 to TRBJ2-1; 10 positions agree with TRBD2. CDR1 is SGHTA and CDR2 is FQGNSA in the germline V gene. V was clipped by 5 bases and J by 8 bases; unmatched bases: 9. The CDR3 contains 15 residues. The CDR3: CASSPTAGGGDEQFF. CDR3 DNA: TGTGCCAGCAGCCCGACAGCGGGAGGGGGCGATGAGCAGTTCTTC.

The chain uses TRBV30 and TRBJ1-1, with D maybe TRBD1 (6 bases). CDR1 and CDR2 from the germline V gene are GTSNPN and SVGIG (reference sequence). This CDR3 is 15 amino acids long. V dropped 0 bases and J dropped 6 bases, with 17 bases sitting between them. The DNA for the CDR3 is TGTGCCTGGAGTGTACAGGGAGAGGCGTTGGCTGAAGCTTTCTTT. Amino acid sequence: CAWSVQGEALAEAFF.

This rearrangement joins TRBV1 to TRBJ2-7. TRBV1 is described as a pseudogene. This CDR3 region has 11 residues. CDR3: CTSSRTYEQYF. CDR3 sequence (DNA): TGCACCAGCAGTAGGACCTACGAGCAGTACTTC.

This sequence joins TRBV11-2 and TRBJ2-7; D remains ambiguous. The V end was cut by 4 bases, the J end by 5 bases, with 6 bases between. The CDR3 has 11 amino acids. Germline V lookup: CDR1 SGHAT, CDR2 FQNNGV. CDR3 sequence reads: CASSSFHEQYF. Here the CDR3 DNA reads TGTGCCAGCAGCTCCTTCCACGAGCAGTACTTC.

J is TRBJ2-3 and V is TRBV29-1; TRBD2 agrees at 14 bases. The CDR3 is made up of 17 amino acids. Germline loops: CDR1 SQVTM, CDR2 ANQGSEA. The junction had 12 bases not matched to a gene; V was cut back by 6 bases and J by 4 bases. CDR3 sequence reads: CSVTGTSGSSDADTQYF. CDR3 nucleotide sequence: TGCAGCGTCACCGGGACTAGCGGGAGCTCCGACGCAGATACGCAGTATTTT.

This rearrangement joins TRBV7-8 to TRBJ2-1; D not certain. The CDR3 extends over 13 amino acids. The V end lost 0 bases, the J end lost 7 bases, and 7 bases lay between the germline ends. Germline CDR1 is SGHVS and CDR2 is FQNEAQ. CDR3 sequence reads: CASSLALENEQFF. The CDR3 nucleotides are TGTGCCAGCAGCTTAGCTTTAGAAAATGAGCAGTTCTTC.

This clone came up once. The chain employs TRBV19 and TRBJ2-3; possibly TRBD2 for D (6 bases). Germline lookup yields CDR1 LNHDA and CDR2 SQIVND (reference sequence). The CDR3 sequence is 14 residues long. V was pared by 5 bases and J by 5 bases, with 14 bases between. The CDR3 protein is CASSFVSGIDTQYF. The CDR3 coding sequence is TGTGCCAGTAGTTTTGTTAGCGGAATAGATACGCAGTATTTT. Full variable domain (rest looked up from reference TRBV19 and TRBJ2-3): DGGITQSPKYLFRKEGQNVTLSCEQNLNHDAMYWYRQDPGQGLRLIYYSQIVNDFQKGDIAEGYSVSREKKESFPLTVTSAQKNPTAFYLCASSFVSGIDTQYFGPGTRLTVL.

The rearrangement uses TRBV27 and TRBJ2-1; no clear D. The CDR3 spans 15 residues. CDR1 MNHEY and CDR2 SMNVEV come from the germline V gene (reference sequence). Trimming left V 6 bases short and J 6 bases short, with 18 bases between. The CDR3 bases are TGTGCCAGCAGCCCACCGTCGCGCCTGAGCAATGAGCAGTTCTTC. This encodes CASSPPSRLSNEQFF.